One and the same sample provided the 2 T cell receptor beta chains below, sequenced in a study of a mutant IDH1 vaccine in newly diagnosed glioma. These TCRs are of unknown antigen specificity. Libraries were prepared by immunoSEQ multiplex PCR; TCRdb keeps only in-frame clonotypes and omits some of them. The sample carries roughly 42,000 clones, roughly 85% recorded once. Time point in this sample: week 5, during vaccination. The study gave 300 ug of mutant IDH1 20-mer peptide per vaccine dose, with topical imiquimod. This material consisted of PBMCs, taken from a glioma patient whose treatment included an IDH1 peptide vaccine. These receptors all stem from a middle-aged man with glioma.

The chain uses TRBV7-2 and TRBJ2-7; no reliable D call. V was shortened by 1 base and J by 1 base, with 5 bases between the two germline ends. Germline V gene data show CDR1 as SGHTA and CDR2 as FQGNSA. The CDR3 covers 13 residues. The CDR3 nucleotides read TGTGCCAGCAGCTTAGGTCCTTCCTACGAGCAGTACTTC. It yields the protein CASSLGPSYEQYF. Combining the CDR3 with reference TRBV7-2 and TRBJ2-7 gives the whole variable domain GAGVSQSPSNKVTEKGKDVELRCDPISGHTALYWYRQSLGQGLEFLIYFQGNSAPDKSGLPSDRFSAERTGGSVSTLTIQRTQQEDSAVYLCASSLGPSYEQYFGPGTRLTVT.

This clone has a single count. V usage is TRBV9 and J usage is TRBJ2-5; D may be TRBD1 (5 bases). This CDR3 contains 15 residues. CDR1 and CDR2 (germline): SGDLS, YYNGEE. Trimming cost V 0 bases and J 3 bases, with 12 bases left between them. The CDR3 is CASSVAVDKKETQYF. CDR3 DNA sequence: TGTGCCAGCAGCGTAGCAGTGGACAAGAAAGAGACCCAGTACTTC.